These T cell receptor beta chains were read from a single sample in a study of beta chain features in type 1 diabetes. Sequencing was performed with immunoSEQ multiplex PCR; in TCRdb, only in-frame clones are kept and a portion is missing. This sample has approximately 250,000 clones, with approximately 16% found just once. The sample consisted of naive CD4+ T cells from blood. Receptors originate from a young man with type 1 diabetes. Both conserved end residues are trimmed from each CDR3. A D gene is named only where the DNA matches it firmly.

TRBJ2-3 | 12 | NA | TRBV7-3 | ASSLLAGSDTQY
TRBJ2-7 | 13 | NA | TRBV28 | ASSPGQLLSYEQY
TRBJ1-3 | 12 | NA | TRBV5-4 | ASSLGTAGNTIY
TRBJ2-3 | 14 | TRBD2 | TRBV11-2 | ASSQTLAGVTDTQY
TRBJ2-1 | 12 | TRBD2 | TRBV28 | ASSSAGTYNEQF
TRBJ2-1 | 12 | NA | TRBV7-2 | ASSLGAQLNEQF
TRBJ2-2 | 11 | NA | TRBV5-1 | ASSLGRTGELF
TRBJ2-7 | 13 | TRBD1 | TRBV9 | ASSVGGTGHYEQY
TRBJ2-6 | 15 | NA | TRBV5-1 | ASSLAYAGSGANVLT
TRBJ1-3 | 12 | NA | TRBV29-1 | SVGAGYSGNTIY
TRBJ1-1 | 13 | TRBD1 | TRBV18 | ASSSNFGQGFEAF
TRBJ1-1 | 12 | NA | TRBV19 | ASSIGTGNTEAF
TRBJ2-3 | 14 | NA | TRBV7-2 | ASSPHRNGRADTQY
TRBJ2-1 | 12 | TRBD2 | TRBV7-7 | ASAIAGGRGEQF
TRBJ2-1 | 12 | TRBD2 | TRBV6-6 | ASSYIAGNNEQF
TRBJ2-3 | 12 | NA | TRBV28 | ASRLPSRADTQY